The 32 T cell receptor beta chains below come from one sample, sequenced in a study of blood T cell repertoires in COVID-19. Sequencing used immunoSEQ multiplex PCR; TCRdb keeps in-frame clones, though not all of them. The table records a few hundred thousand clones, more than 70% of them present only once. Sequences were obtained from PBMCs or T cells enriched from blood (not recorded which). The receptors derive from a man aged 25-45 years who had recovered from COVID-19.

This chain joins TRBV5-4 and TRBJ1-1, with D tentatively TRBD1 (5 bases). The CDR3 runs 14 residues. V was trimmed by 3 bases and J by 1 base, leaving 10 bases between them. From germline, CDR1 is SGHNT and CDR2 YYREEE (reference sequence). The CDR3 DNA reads TGTGCCAGCAGCTATGGACACTCGAACACTGAAGCTTTCTTT. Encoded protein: CASSYGHSNTEAFF.

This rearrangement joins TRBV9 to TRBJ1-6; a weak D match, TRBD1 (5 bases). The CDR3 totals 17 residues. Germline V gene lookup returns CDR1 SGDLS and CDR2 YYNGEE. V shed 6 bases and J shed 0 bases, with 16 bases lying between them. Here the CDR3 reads CASTEQAFSSYNSPLHF. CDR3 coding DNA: TGTGCCAGCACGGAACAGGCCTTTAGCTCCTATAATTCACCCCTCCACTTT.

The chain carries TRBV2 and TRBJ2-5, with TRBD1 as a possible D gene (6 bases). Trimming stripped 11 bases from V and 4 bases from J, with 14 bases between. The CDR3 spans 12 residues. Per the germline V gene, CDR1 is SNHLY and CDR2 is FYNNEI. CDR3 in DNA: TGTGCCGGACGACAGGATCGAGAGACCCAGTACTTC. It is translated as CAGRQDRETQYF.

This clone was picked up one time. CDR3 bases: TGTGCCAGCAGCTTAGGCGTGTTTGCAGATACGCAGTATTTT. Protein sequence: CASSLGVFADTQYF. The chain uses TRBV7-2 and TRBJ2-3; D remains ambiguous. The CDR3 contains 14 residues. Germline V gene data show CDR1 as SGHTA and CDR2 as FQGNSA. V was clipped by 1 base and J by 4 bases, with 9 bases between them.

CDR3 sequence: CAWSTWNTEAFF. The CDR3 DNA sequence: TGTGCCTGGAGTACTTGGAACACTGAAGCTTTCTTT. This chain joins TRBV30 and TRBJ1-1; D not resolved. The CDR3 has 12 amino acids. The V end lost 2 bases, the J end lost 1 base, and 5 bases lay between the germline ends. Germline V gives CDR1 GTSNPN, CDR2 SVGIG (reference sequence).

CDR3 DNA: TGTGCCAGCAGTTCGAGAATCCTAGAGACCCAGTACTTC. Translation: CASSSRILETQYF. This chain joins TRBV12-3 or TRBV12-4 and TRBJ2-5; D remains unclear. CDR3 length: 13 amino acids. V lost 4 bases to trimming and J lost 4 bases, with 10 bases between them.

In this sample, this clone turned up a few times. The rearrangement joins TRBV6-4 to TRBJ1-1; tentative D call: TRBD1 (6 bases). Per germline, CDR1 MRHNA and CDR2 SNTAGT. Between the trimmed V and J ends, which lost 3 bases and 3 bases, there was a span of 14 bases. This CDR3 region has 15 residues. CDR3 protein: CASSERAGVYTEAFF. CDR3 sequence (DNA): TGTGCCAGCAGTGAGAGGGCAGGGGTCTACACTGAAGCTTTCTTT.

For the CDR3, the DNA is TGTGCCAGCAGTCTGACAGGGGTCGTGAATTCACCCCTCCACTTT. This translates into CASSLTGVVNSPLHF. V and J are TRBV27 and TRBJ1-6; 8 nucleotides align to TRBD1. Germline CDR1 reads MNHEY; CDR2 reads SMNVEV (reference sequence). The CDR3 runs to 15 residues. The V gene end was trimmed by 5 bases and the J gene end by 7 bases; junction bases not matched to a gene: 7.

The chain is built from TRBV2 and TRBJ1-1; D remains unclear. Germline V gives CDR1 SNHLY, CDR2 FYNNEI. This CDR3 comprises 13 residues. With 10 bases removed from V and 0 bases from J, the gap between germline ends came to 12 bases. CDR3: CANAPGVNTEAFF. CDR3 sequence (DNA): TGTGCCAACGCGCCCGGAGTGAACACTGAAGCTTTCTTT.

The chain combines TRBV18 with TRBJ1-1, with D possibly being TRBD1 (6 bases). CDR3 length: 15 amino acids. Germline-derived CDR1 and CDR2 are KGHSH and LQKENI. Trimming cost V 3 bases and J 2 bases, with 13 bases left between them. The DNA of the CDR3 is TGTGCCAGCTCACCTTCAGCGGGGGCAAACACTGAAGCTTTCTTT. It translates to CASSPSAGANTEAFF.

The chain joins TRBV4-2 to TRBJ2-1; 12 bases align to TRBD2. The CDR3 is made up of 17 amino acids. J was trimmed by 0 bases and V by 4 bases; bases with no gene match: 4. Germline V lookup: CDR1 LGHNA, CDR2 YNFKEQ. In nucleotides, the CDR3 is TGTGCCAGCAGCCCACTAGCGGGGGGTGGCTCCTACAATGAGCAGTTCTTC. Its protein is CASSPLAGGGSYNEQFF.

The CDR3 nucleotides are TGCAGCGTGAATCAACTAGCGGGGGCCGATACGCAGTATTTT. This codes for CSVNQLAGADTQYF. This rearrangement joins TRBV29-1 to TRBJ2-3; TRBD2 aligns across 11 bases. V dropped 6 bases and J dropped 6; count of bases not matched to a gene: 8. The CDR3 covers 14 residues. From germline, CDR1 is SQVTM and CDR2 ANQGSEA.

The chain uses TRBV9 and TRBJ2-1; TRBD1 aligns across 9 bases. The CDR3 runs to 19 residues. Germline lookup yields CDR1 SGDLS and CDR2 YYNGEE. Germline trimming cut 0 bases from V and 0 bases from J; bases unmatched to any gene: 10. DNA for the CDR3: TGTGCCAGCAGCGTAGGTCTAGCGCAGGGACAGGGCTCCTACAATGAGCAGTTCTTC. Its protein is CASSVGLAQGQGSYNEQFF.

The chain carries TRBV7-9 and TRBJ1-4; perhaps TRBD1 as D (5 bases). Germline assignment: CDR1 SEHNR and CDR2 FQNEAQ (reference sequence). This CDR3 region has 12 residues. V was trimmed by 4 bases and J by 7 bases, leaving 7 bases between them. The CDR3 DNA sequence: TGTGCCAGCAGCTCCACAGGTGAAAAACTGTTTTTT. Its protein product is CASSSTGEKLFF.

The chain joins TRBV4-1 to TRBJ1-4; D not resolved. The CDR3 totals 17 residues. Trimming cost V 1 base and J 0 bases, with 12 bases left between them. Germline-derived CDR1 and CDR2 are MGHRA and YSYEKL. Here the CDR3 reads CASSQGGSIATNEKLFF. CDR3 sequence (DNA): TGCGCCAGCAGCCAAGGAGGCAGTATTGCAACTAATGAAAAACTGTTTTTT.

The CDR3: CASSHQGDGDEQYF. Here the CDR3 DNA reads TGTGCCAGCAGCCACCAGGGGGACGGGGACGAGCAGTACTTC. This chain uses TRBV3-1 (or the pseudogene TRBV3-2) with TRBJ2-7, with 7 bases aligning to TRBD1. The CDR3 is 14 amino acids. Germline loops: CDR1 LGHDT, CDR2 YNNKEL (reference sequence). With V trimmed by 3 bases and J by 5 bases, 7 bases remained unmatched.

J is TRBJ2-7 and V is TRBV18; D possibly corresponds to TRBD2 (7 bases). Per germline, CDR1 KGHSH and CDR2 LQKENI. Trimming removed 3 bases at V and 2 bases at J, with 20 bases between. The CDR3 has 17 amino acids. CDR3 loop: CASSPLPGGAGAYEQYF. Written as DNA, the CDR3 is TGTGCCAGCTCACCCCTCCCGGGGGGCGCTGGGGCCTACGAGCAGTACTTC.

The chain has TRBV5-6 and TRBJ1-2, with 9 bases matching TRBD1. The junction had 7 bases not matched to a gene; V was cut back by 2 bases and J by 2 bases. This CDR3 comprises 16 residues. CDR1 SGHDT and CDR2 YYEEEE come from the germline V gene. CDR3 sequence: CASSLTTGGSNYGYTF. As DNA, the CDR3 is TGTGCCAGCAGCTTAACGACAGGGGGGTCGAACTATGGCTACACCTTC.

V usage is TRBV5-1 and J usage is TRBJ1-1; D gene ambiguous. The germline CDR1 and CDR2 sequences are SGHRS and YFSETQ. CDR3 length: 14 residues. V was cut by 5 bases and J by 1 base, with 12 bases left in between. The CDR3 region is CASRRGRTNTEAFF. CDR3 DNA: TGCGCCAGCAGGCGTGGGAGGACGAACACTGAAGCTTTCTTT.

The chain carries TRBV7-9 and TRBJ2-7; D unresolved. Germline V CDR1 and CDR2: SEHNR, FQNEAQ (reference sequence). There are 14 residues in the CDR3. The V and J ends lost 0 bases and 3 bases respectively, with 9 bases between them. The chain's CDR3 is CASSLAAGSYEQYF. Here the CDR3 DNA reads TGTGCCAGCAGCTTAGCTGCAGGAAGCTACGAGCAGTACTTC.

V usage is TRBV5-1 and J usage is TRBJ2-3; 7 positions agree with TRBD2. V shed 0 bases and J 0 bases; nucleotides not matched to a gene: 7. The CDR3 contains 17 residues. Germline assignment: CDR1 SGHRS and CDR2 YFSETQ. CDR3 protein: CASSLAWSSGSTDTQYF. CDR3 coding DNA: TGCGCCAGCAGCTTGGCGTGGTCTAGCGGTAGCACAGATACGCAGTATTTT.

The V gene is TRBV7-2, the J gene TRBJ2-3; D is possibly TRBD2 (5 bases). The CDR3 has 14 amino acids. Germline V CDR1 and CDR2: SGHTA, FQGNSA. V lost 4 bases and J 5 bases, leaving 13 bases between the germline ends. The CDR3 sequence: CASSSGLSVDTQYF. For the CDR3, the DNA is TGTGCCAGCAGCTCCGGACTCTCAGTAGATACGCAGTATTTT.

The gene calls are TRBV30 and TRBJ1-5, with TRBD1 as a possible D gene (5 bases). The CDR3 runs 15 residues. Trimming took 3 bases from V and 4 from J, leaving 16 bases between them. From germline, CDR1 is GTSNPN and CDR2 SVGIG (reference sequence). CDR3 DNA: TGTGCCTGGAGCCCGGAGGGTAAGGGGAATCAGCCCCAGCATTTT. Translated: CAWSPEGKGNQPQHF.

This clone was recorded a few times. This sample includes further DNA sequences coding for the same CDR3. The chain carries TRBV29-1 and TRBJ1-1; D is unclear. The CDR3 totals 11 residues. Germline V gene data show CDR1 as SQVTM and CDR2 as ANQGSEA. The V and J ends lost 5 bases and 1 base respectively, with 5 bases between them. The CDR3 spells CSVRGNTEAFF. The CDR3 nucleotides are TGCAGCGTTCGGGGGAACACTGAAGCTTTCTTT.

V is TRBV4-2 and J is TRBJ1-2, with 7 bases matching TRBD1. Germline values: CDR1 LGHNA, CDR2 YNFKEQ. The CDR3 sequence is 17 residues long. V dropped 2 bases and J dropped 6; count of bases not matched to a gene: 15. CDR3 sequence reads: CASSQLGTTGKGDGYTF. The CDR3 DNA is TGTGCCAGCAGCCAACTTGGGACGACAGGGAAGGGAGATGGCTACACCTTC.

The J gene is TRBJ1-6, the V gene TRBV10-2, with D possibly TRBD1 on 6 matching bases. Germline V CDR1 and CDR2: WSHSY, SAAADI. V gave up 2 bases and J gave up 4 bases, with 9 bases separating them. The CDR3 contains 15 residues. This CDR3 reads CASSEPGVYNSPLHF. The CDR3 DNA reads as TGCGCCAGCAGTGAGCCAGGGGTTTATAATTCACCCCTCCACTTT.

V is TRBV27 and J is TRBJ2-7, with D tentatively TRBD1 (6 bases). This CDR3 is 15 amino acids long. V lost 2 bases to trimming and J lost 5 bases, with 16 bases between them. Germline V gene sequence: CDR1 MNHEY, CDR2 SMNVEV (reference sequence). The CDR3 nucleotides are TGTGCCAGCAGTTTAATCCCCCTCAGGGGCCACGAGCAGTACTTC. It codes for CASSLIPLRGHEQYF.

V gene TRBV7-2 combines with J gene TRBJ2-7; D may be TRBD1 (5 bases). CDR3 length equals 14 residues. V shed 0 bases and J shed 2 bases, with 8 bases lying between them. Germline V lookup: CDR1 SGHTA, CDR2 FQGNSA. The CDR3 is CASSLAGLTYEQYF. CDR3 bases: TGTGCCAGCAGCTTAGCGGGGCTCACCTACGAGCAGTACTTC. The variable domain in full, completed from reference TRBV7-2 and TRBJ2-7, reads GAGVSQSPSNKVTEKGKDVELRCDPISGHTALYWYRQSLGQGLEFLIYFQGNSAPDKSGLPSDRFSAERTGGSVSTLTIQRTQQEDSAVYLCASSLAGLTYEQYFGPGTRLTVT.

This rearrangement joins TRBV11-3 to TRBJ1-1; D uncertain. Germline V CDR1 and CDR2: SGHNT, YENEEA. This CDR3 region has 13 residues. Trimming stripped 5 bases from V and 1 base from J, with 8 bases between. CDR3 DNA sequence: TGTGCCAGCAGCCCAACATCGAACACTGAAGCTTTCTTT. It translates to CASSPTSNTEAFF.

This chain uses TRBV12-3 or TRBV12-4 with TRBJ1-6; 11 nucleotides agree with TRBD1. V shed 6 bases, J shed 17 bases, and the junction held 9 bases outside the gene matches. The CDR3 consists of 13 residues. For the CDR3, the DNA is TGTGCCAGCAGGGGACAGGGGGTAACTCCAGTCCACTTT. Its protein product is CASRGQGVTPVHF.

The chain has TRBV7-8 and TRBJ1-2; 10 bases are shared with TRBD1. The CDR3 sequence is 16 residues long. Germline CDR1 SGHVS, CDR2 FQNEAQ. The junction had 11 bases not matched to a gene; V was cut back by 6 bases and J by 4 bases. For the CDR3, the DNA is TGTGCCAGCAGTCCGGGACAGGGGTGGTTGGTCTATGGCTACACCTTC. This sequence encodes CASSPGQGWLVYGYTF.

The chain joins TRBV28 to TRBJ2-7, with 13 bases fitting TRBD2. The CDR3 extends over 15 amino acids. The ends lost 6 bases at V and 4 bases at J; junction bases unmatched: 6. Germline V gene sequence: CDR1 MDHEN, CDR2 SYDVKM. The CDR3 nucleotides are TGTGCCAGCAGCCAACGACTAGCGGGGGGATACGAGCAGTACTTC. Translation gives CASSQRLAGGYEQYF.